This T cell receptor beta chain was captured in a study of cytomegalovirus exposure and HLA in healthy donors. CDR1 MNHEY and CDR2 SMNVEV come from the germline V gene (reference sequence). V was pared by 5 bases and J by 6 bases, with 13 bases of the junction left unmatched. The CDR3 runs 16 residues. Some clones are missing from TCRdb's copy, which holds only in-frame ones; the method was immunoSEQ multiplex PCR. This table has some 170,000 clones, around 82% appearing once. V gene TRBV27 combines with J gene TRBJ1-5; TRBD1 agrees at 7 bases. This TCR was sampled from a man aged 30 to 39 in good health and CMV-seropositive. The sequencing input was PBMCs. The CDR3 loop reads CASSPFGRQGGQPQHF. CDR3 coding DNA: TGTGCCAGCAGTCCCTTCGGACGGCAGGGGGGTCAGCCCCAGCATTTT.